The 3 T cell receptor beta chains in this list originate from one sample, sequenced in a study of shared clonotypes between healthy human individuals. Profiling relied on immunoSEQ multiplex PCR, and the TCRdb table lists in-frame clones only, not all of them. The sample lists some 2.3 million clones, over 90% occurring once. The specimen sequenced was naive CD4+ T cells from PBMCs. Indicated subset: CD45RA+ positively selected. The receptors were gathered from a man between 18 and 29 years old in good health. Some clones in this sample may be carry-over from other donors' samples.

CDR3 DNA sequence: TGTGCCAGCAGCTTATCGTTGGGGAACACCGGGGAGCTGTTTTTT. Its translation is CASSLSLGNTGELFF. The chain carries TRBV7-3 and TRBJ2-2; no clear D gene. The CDR3 sequence is 15 residues long. The ends were cut back, 2 bases at V and 1 base at J, with 8 bases in the middle. Germline V CDR1 and CDR2: SGHTA, FQGTGA.

This clone was recorded only once. The gene calls are TRBV19 and TRBJ2-5, with a possible D match to TRBD2 (7 bases). V shed 5 bases and J shed 3 bases, with 13 bases lying between them. Germline loops: CDR1 LNHDA, CDR2 SQIVND (reference sequence). The CDR3 is 14 residues long. The CDR3: CASSPREGEETQYF. For the CDR3, the DNA is TGTGCCAGTAGTCCCAGGGAGGGGGAAGAGACCCAGTACTTC.

This clone appeared a few times. V is TRBV9 and J is TRBJ1-2; D not certain. The germline CDR1 and CDR2 sequences are SGDLS and YYNGEE. This CDR3 contains 17 residues. V was shortened by 0 bases and J by 1 base, with 16 bases between the two germline ends. CDR3 sequence (DNA): TGTGCCAGCAGCGTAGAAACCAATCCCCAACTTAACTATGGCTACACCTTC. Encoded protein: CASSVETNPQLNYGYTF. The full variable domain, completed using reference TRBV9 and TRBJ1-2, is DSGVTQTPKHLITATGQRVTLRCSPRSGDLSVYWYQQSLDQGLQFLIQYYNGEERAKGNILERFSAQQFPDLHSELNLSSLELGDSALYFCASSVETNPQLNYGYTFGSGTRLTVV.